What follows are 32 T cell receptor beta chains derived from one specimen sequenced in a study of persistence of HIV-infected CD4 T cells. Their specific antigens are unknown. Anti-CD3/anti-CD28 beads served as a nonspecific positive control stimulus. Sorting selected CD4+ T cells upregulating both CD40 ligand and CD69. The immunoSEQ assay was version 4, run in survey mode. The method was immunoSEQ multiplex PCR; TCRdb's version includes in-frame clones alone and lacks a portion of them. The sample has more than 35,000 clones, roughly 89% seen once. The source was CD4+ T cells sorted from PBMCs after roughly 18-hour stimulation, collected from a patient who received antiretroviral therapy. These receptors were taken from an adult man with HIV who was CMV-seropositive.

This chain uses TRBV27 with TRBJ1-1; 7 bases match TRBD1. Germline trimming cut 3 bases from V and 2 bases from J; bases unmatched to any gene: 6. The CDR3 is 15 amino acids. Germline V gene lookup returns CDR1 MNHEY and CDR2 SMNVEV (reference sequence). CDR3 coding DNA: TGTGCCAGCAGTTTTCTAAGACAGGGTAACACTGAAGCTTTCTTT. Translated: CASSFLRQGNTEAFF.

The rearrangement links TRBV10-1 to TRBJ1-1; TRBD1 agrees at 7 bases. There are 16 residues in the CDR3. Germline V gene sequence: CDR1 WNHNN, CDR2 SYGVQD (reference sequence). V lost 2 bases to trimming and J lost 0 bases; unmatched junction nucleotides: 6. CDR3 loop: CASSERTGLMNTEAFF. As DNA, the CDR3 is TGCGCCAGCAGTGAGCGGACAGGATTAATGAACACTGAAGCTTTCTTT.

The chain is built from TRBV9 and TRBJ1-3; TRBD1 might be the D (6 bases). The germline gives CDR1 SGDLS, CDR2 YYNGEE. The V gene lost 6 bases and the J gene lost 0 bases, with 16 bases spanning the gap. This CDR3 is built from 16 residues. In DNA, the CDR3 is TGTGCCAGCACCCGGACAGACTCCTTCTCTGGAAACACCATATATTTT. Translation: CASTRTDSFSGNTIYF.

The chain carries TRBV20-1 and TRBJ1-1, with a tentative D call TRBD1 (6 bases). The CDR3 sequence is 13 residues long. V was shortened by 3 bases and J by 3 bases, with 11 bases between the two germline ends. Germline loops: CDR1 DFQATT, CDR2 SNEGSKA (reference sequence). CDR3 bases: TGCAGTGCTAGTCAGGCAGGGGACACTGAAGCTTTCTTT. It specifies CSASQAGDTEAFF.

The gene calls are TRBV30 and TRBJ2-4, with 7 bases matching TRBD2. The CDR3 runs 14 residues. CDR1 and CDR2 (germline): GTSNPN, SVGIG (reference sequence). V dropped 4 bases and J dropped 6; count of bases not matched to a gene: 9. CDR3 in DNA: TGTGCCTGGATGGATTCGGCGGGAGTAAACATTCAGTACTTC. As protein: CAWMDSAGVNIQYF.

This clone has just one count. The rearrangement links TRBV19 to TRBJ1-2; the match to TRBD1 covers 10 bases. CDR3 length: 15 amino acids. CDR1 and CDR2 (germline): LNHDA, SQIVND (reference sequence). V lost 5 bases and J lost 3; bases outside the gene matches: 6. CDR3 in amino acids: CASSLGGTGDYGYTF. DNA for the CDR3: TGTGCCAGTAGTCTCGGCGGGACAGGGGACTATGGCTACACCTTC.

The CDR3 DNA reads as TGCGCCAGCAGCCCGGGACAGATCCAAGAGACCCAGTACTTC. Translated, it gives CASSPGQIQETQYF. The chain joins TRBV5-1 to TRBJ2-5; 7 nucleotides line up with TRBD1. V dropped 4 bases and J dropped 1; count of bases not matched to a gene: 4. CDR1 is SGHRS and CDR2 is YFSETQ in the germline V gene. The CDR3 runs 14 residues.

In its sample, this clone was seen once. CDR3 DNA sequence: TGTGCCAGCAGCTTAGATAAGGGGGCAGGTGAAGCTTTCTTT. This gives the protein CASSLDKGAGEAFF. The chain has TRBV7-2 and TRBJ1-1; TRBD1 agrees at 7 bases. CDR1 is SGHTA and CDR2 is FQGNSA in the germline V gene. The CDR3 loop spans 14 amino acids. V was pared by 1 base and J by 7 bases, with 6 bases of the junction left unmatched.

The chain uses TRBV19 and TRBJ2-2, with a possible D match to TRBD2 (6 bases). Trimming took off 4 bases at V and 6 bases at J, with 15 bases between the two ends. Germline V gene lookup returns CDR1 LNHDA and CDR2 SQIVND (reference sequence). This CDR3 region has 15 residues. The CDR3 nucleotides are TGTGCCAGTAGTACTAGCGAAGTCAGGTCCGGGGAGCTGTTTTTT. It is translated as CASSTSEVRSGELFF.

The V call is TRBV29-1, the J call TRBJ1-1; D uncertain. Germline V gene sequence: CDR1 SQVTM, CDR2 ANQGSEA. V shed 3 bases and J shed 4 bases, with 18 bases lying between them. The CDR3 loop spans 15 amino acids. The CDR3 DNA follows: TGCAGCGTTGAGGATGACATTCGGTCTACCACTGAAGCTTTCTTT. Protein sequence: CSVEDDIRSTTEAFF.

The CDR3 loop is CASSLKGDTEAFF. The CDR3 nucleotides read TGTGCCAGCAGTTTAAAGGGGGACACTGAAGCTTTCTTT. V gene TRBV12-3 or TRBV12-4 combines with J gene TRBJ1-1, with D perhaps TRBD1 (6 bases). With 2 bases removed from V and 3 bases from J, the gap between germline ends came to 7 bases. This CDR3 has 13 residues.

The chain joins TRBV19 to TRBJ2-7; 9 nucleotides line up with TRBD1. Germline CDR1 LNHDA, CDR2 SQIVND (reference sequence). This CDR3 is built from 16 residues. J gave up 4 bases and V 2 bases, and 9 bases lay outside the gene matches. The CDR3 region is CASSIKRGQGAYEQYF. The CDR3, as DNA: TGTGCCAGTAGTATAAAGAGGGGACAGGGAGCTTACGAGCAGTACTTC.

This clone has a single count. The rearrangement links TRBV19 to TRBJ1-4; unclear D gene. Germline assignment: CDR1 LNHDA and CDR2 SQIVND (reference sequence). The V gene lost 1 base and the J gene lost 4 bases, with 10 bases spanning the gap. The length of the CDR3 is 15 residues. CDR3 sequence (DNA): TGTGCCAGTAGTATAGTGGGCGGACTTAATGAAAAACTGTTTTTT. It translates to CASSIVGGLNEKLFF.

The CDR3 loop is CAWRGWYDLSYEQYF. DNA of the CDR3: TGTGCCTGGAGGGGATGGTATGACCTGAGCTACGAGCAGTACTTC. The chain joins TRBV30 to TRBJ2-7; D unresolved. V gave up 3 bases and J gave up 3 bases, with 18 bases separating them. Germline assignment: CDR1 GTSNPN and CDR2 SVGIG (reference sequence). This CDR3 has 15 amino acids.

The genes are TRBV3-1 (or the pseudogene TRBV3-2) and TRBJ2-1; 13 nucleotides align to TRBD2. V lost 4 bases to trimming and J lost 6 bases; unmatched junction nucleotides: 9. This CDR3 has 17 residues. The germline V gene has CDR1 LGHDT and CDR2 YNNKEL (reference sequence). The CDR3 loop is CASSLRLAGGDFNEQFF. CDR3 DNA: TGTGCCAGCAGCCTCCGACTAGCGGGAGGAGATTTCAATGAGCAGTTCTTC.

The chain recombines TRBV6-5 with TRBJ1-1, with TRBD1 matching over 8 bases. This CDR3 region has 13 residues. Germline V CDR1 and CDR2: MNHEY, SVGAGI. V lost 6 bases, J lost 1 base, and 1 base stayed unmatched. CDR3 coding DNA: TGTGCCAGCAGGGGGACAGGGAACACTGAAGCTTTCTTT. Amino acids: CASRGTGNTEAFF.

The J gene is TRBJ2-5, the V gene TRBV27, with D perhaps TRBD1 or TRBD2 (5 bases each). The CDR3 loop spans 15 amino acids. The germline V and J ends were trimmed by 5 bases and 1 base, with 14 bases remaining between them. Germline-derived CDR1 and CDR2 are MNHEY and SMNVEV (reference sequence). The CDR3 loop is CASSPSWGTQETQYF. The CDR3 DNA is TGTGCCAGCAGTCCTTCCTGGGGGACCCAAGAGACCCAGTACTTC.

This clone showed up just a few times. The chain uses TRBV7-3 and TRBJ2-7; tentative D call: TRBD1 (5 bases). Trimming took 5 bases from V and 4 from J, leaving 12 bases between them. This CDR3 region has 13 residues. The germline gives CDR1 SGHTA, CDR2 FQGTGA. The CDR3 DNA reads TGTGCCAGCAGCCAAGGACATAAATACGAGCAGTACTTC. Encoded protein: CASSQGHKYEQYF.

The V and J genes are TRBV7-6 and TRBJ2-5, with 10 bases lining up with TRBD2. This CDR3 comprises 17 residues. With 3 bases clipped from V and 2 bases from J, the junction kept 9 bases outside the gene matches. From germline, CDR1 is SGHVS and CDR2 FNYEAQ. The CDR3 protein is CASSFTPLAGAQETQYF. CDR3 DNA: TGTGCCAGCAGCTTTACCCCTCTAGCGGGAGCTCAAGAGACCCAGTACTTC.

This clone was observed once. V is TRBV18 and J is TRBJ2-7; no clear D. V lost 3 bases, J lost 2 bases, and 8 bases lay in between. CDR1 and CDR2 (germline): KGHSH, LQKENI. The CDR3 is 13 amino acids. The CDR3 spells CASSPLRTYEQYF. The DNA of the CDR3 is TGTGCCAGCTCACCCCTAAGGACCTACGAGCAGTACTTC.

The rearrangement joins TRBV3-1 (or the pseudogene TRBV3-2) to TRBJ2-2; D is ambiguous. The CDR3 is 12 residues long. In germline, CDR1 is LGHDT, CDR2 YNNKEL (reference sequence). The V end was cut by 4 bases, the J end by 6 bases, with 6 bases between. In nucleotides, the CDR3 is TGTGCCAGCAGCCCCCGCGCCGGGGAGCTGTTTTTT. It specifies CASSPRAGELFF.

This chain links TRBV30 with TRBJ1-3; D unclear. Germline assignment: CDR1 GTSNPN and CDR2 SVGIG (reference sequence). CDR3 size: 15 residues. V was pared by 0 bases and J by 6 bases, with 15 bases between. CDR3 region: CAWSVLDPDLNTIYF. CDR3 nucleotide sequence: TGTGCCTGGAGTGTACTGGATCCCGACTTAAACACCATATATTTT. The full variable domain, with the rest looked up from reference TRBV30 and TRBJ1-3, is SQTIHQWPATLVQPVGSPLSLECTVEGTSNPNLYWYRQAAGRGLQLLFYSVGIGQISSEVPQNLSASRPQDRQFILSSKKLLLSDSGFYLCAWSVLDPDLNTIYFGEGSWLTVV.

The gene calls are TRBV6-4 and TRBJ1-2, with TRBD1 identical over 9 bases. This CDR3 contains 14 residues. The V gene end was trimmed by 11 bases and the J gene end by 5 bases; junction bases not matched to a gene: 12. Germline V lookup: CDR1 MRHNA, CDR2 SNTAGT. CDR3 DNA sequence: TGTGCCTCTTCCCCGGGACAGGGAACTTATGGCTACACCTTC. Encoded protein: CASSPGQGTYGYTF.

The chain recombines TRBV18 with TRBJ1-4; D may be TRBD1 (6 bases). This CDR3 spans 15 amino acids. Deletions cut 5 bases from V and 3 bases from J, with 13 bases between. Germline CDR1 reads KGHSH; CDR2 reads LQKENI. The CDR3: CASSSLDRPNEKLFF. The CDR3 DNA is TGTGCCAGCTCATCCCTCGACAGGCCTAATGAAAAACTGTTTTTT.

The gene calls are TRBV18 and TRBJ1-1; D not certain. V gave up 1 base and J gave up 1 base, with 4 bases separating them. Germline V gives CDR1 KGHSH, CDR2 LQKENI. The CDR3 is 13 amino acids. CDR3 loop: CASSPHKNTEAFF. The DNA of the CDR3 is TGTGCCAGCTCACCACATAAGAACACTGAAGCTTTCTTT.

The rearrangement joins TRBV19 to TRBJ1-4; D not resolved. Germline V gene data show CDR1 as LNHDA and CDR2 as SQIVND (reference sequence). V was pared by 6 bases and J by 0 bases, with 11 bases between. The CDR3 length is 15 residues. CDR3 region: CASSPSGATNEKLFF. The DNA for the CDR3 is TGTGCCAGTAGCCCTTCCGGTGCAACTAATGAAAAACTGTTTTTT.

In this sample, this clone turned up a few times. The rearrangement uses TRBV27 and TRBJ2-7; D gene unclear. V lost 2 bases, J lost 2 bases, and 10 bases lay in between. Germline CDR1 reads MNHEY; CDR2 reads SMNVEV (reference sequence). CDR3 length equals 14 residues. The CDR3 sequence is CASSLAGGTYEQYF. The CDR3 region has the DNA TGTGCCAGCAGTTTAGCAGGTGGTACCTACGAGCAGTACTTC.

This clone was detected once. The chain joins TRBV7-2 to TRBJ1-6; the match to TRBD1 covers 7 bases. This CDR3 is built from 15 residues. Per germline, CDR1 SGHTA and CDR2 FQGNSA. V lost 3 bases and J lost 6; bases outside the gene matches: 5. The CDR3 is CASSFVTGSNSPLHF. The CDR3 region has the DNA TGTGCCAGCAGCTTCGTGACAGGGTCTAATTCACCCCTCCACTTT.

This chain uses TRBV15 with TRBJ2-7; D is tentatively TRBD1 or TRBD2 (5 bases each). Germline CDR1 is LNHNV and CDR2 is YYDKDF (reference sequence). Trimming shortened V by 8 bases and J by 2 bases, and 16 bases separated the two germline ends. This CDR3 has 14 residues. CDR3 amino acids: CATGAGTGTYEQYF. The CDR3 DNA follows: TGTGCCACCGGGGCCGGGACGGGCACCTACGAGCAGTACTTC.

This clone was seen once. The gene calls are TRBV19 and TRBJ1-2; D unclear. The V and J ends lost 9 bases and 0 bases respectively, with 8 bases between them. The CDR3 spans 12 residues. Germline V CDR1 and CDR2: LNHDA, SQIVND (reference sequence). Written as DNA, the CDR3 is TGTGCCAGCCGAGGCGCTAACTATGGCTACACCTTC. Its translation is CASRGANYGYTF.

The chain is built from TRBV20-1 and TRBJ1-5; D perhaps matches TRBD1 (5 bases). Germline values: CDR1 DFQATT, CDR2 SNEGSKA (reference sequence). The V end lost 3 bases, the J end lost 2 bases, and 20 bases lay between the germline ends. The CDR3 totals 17 residues. In DNA, the CDR3 is TGCAGTGCTAGTACTAGGGTAACTCTGGGGGGCAATCAGCCCCAGCATTTT. This gives the protein CSASTRVTLGGNQPQHF.

The chain has TRBV18 and TRBJ1-5, with 9 positions matching TRBD1. J gave up 11 bases and V 5 bases, and 16 bases lay outside the gene matches. This CDR3 is 16 amino acids long. Germline V lookup: CDR1 KGHSH, CDR2 LQKENI. Here the CDR3 reads CASSSQGTGFSFAQHF. The CDR3 coding sequence is TGTGCCAGCTCAAGTCAGGGGACAGGGTTTTCTTTTGCCCAGCATTTT.